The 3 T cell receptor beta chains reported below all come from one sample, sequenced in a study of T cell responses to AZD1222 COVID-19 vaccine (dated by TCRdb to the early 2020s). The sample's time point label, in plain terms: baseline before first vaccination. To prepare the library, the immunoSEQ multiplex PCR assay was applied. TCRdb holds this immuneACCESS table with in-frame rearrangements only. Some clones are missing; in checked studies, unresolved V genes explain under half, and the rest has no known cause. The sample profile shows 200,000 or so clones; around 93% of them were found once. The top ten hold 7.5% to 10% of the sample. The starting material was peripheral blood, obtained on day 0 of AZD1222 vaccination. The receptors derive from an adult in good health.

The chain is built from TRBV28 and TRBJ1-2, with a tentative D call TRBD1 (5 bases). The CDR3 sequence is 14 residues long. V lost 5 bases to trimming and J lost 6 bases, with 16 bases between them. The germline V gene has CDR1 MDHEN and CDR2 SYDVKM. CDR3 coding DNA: TGTGCCAGCAGTGGGGGTTTGCGGTCTAATGGCTACACCTTC. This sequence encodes CASSGGLRSNGYTF.

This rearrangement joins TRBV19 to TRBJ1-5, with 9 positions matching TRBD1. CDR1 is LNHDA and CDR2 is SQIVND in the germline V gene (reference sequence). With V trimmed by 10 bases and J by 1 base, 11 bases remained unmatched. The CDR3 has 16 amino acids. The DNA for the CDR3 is TGTGCCACCCGATCAACAGGGGGCGAGAGCAATCAGCCCCAGCATTTT. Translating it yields CATRSTGGESNQPQHF.

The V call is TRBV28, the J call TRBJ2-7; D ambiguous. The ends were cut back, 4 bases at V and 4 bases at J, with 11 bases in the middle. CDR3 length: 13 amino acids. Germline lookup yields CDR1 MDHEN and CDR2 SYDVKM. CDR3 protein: CASSSPYQYEQYF. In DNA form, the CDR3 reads TGTGCCAGCAGTTCACCCTACCAATACGAGCAGTACTTC. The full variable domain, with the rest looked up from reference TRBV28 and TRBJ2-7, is DVKVTQSSRYLVKRTGEKVFLECVQDMDHENMFWYRQDPGLGLRLIYFSYDVKMKEKGDIPEGYSVSREKKERFSLILESASTNQTSMYLCASSSPYQYEQYFGPGTRLTVT.